This T cell receptor beta chain emerged from a study of cytomegalovirus exposure and HLA in healthy donors (dated by TCRdb to about 2017). Context from the whole study: According to an earlier analysis of a few hundred of the donors, some 170 million T cells yielded roughly 110 million unique TCR beta sequences and 250 to 350 Gb of sequence data. Approximately 310 gigabases of sequencing data and some 85 million unique TCR sequences were included in an early release covering about 700 HLA-typed donors. The genetic ancestry cluster associated with self-reported Caucasian donors included roughly four fifths of the roughly 360 genotyped donors. The study aimed to test whether cataloging public T cell receptors could reveal signatures of past pathogen exposure. Using immunosequencing, the study profiled T cell repertoires from 666 subjects and related those repertoires to cytomegalovirus serostatus. Along with the approximately 600-subject first cohort, a separate validation cohort of over a hundred different subjects was used. High-throughput TCR immunosequencing, statistical association of individual TCRs with disease status, and machine learning were combined to predict cytomegalovirus infection status. In a later analysis, previously published TCR beta repertoires from hundreds of donors were re-analyzed and high-resolution HLA genotyping was added so that TCR occurrence patterns could be studied. Rather than using new phenotypic data, the later analysis identified candidate immune exposures from TCR beta sequences and from how often those sequences occurred across donors. An earlier analysis of approximately 640 of the donors applied high-throughput TCR beta sequencing to assess whether each TCR beta V gene segment acted as functional or pseudogenic. Donor age, sex, ethnicity and CMV serostatus were compiled together with the repertoire data. A later genetic analysis used genome-wide SNP genotypes for about 65% of the 666 donors, treating that subset as a discovery cohort. Every discovery cohort repertoire had been produced on one sequencing platform. Class I and class II HLA loci were covered by the typing at four-digit resolution. Typing coverage varied by locus: about 620-630 donors for A, B, C, DRB1 and DQB1; approximately 520 for DQA1; over 600 for DPA1; 400 to 480 for DPB1. Several DR-DQ haplotypes were treated as single units for association and clustering because of strong linkage in the cohort. On average, 235,054 unique TCR beta nucleotide sequences were sequenced per donor among a few hundred genotyped donors of the cohort, with roughly 20% of those sequences being non-productive. Overall study outcomes, separate from this receptor: It was suggested by the authors that the approach could potentially be generalized to other disease states and immunological phenotypes. Because counts were too low, 15 or so rarely observed V segments, including chromosome 9 orphons, were excluded from the earlier analysis of roughly 580 of the donors. In vitro tests confirmed that a few of the cytomegalovirus-associated TCR beta chains recognize cytomegalovirus antigens. A further reported finding was that TCR beta sequences accurately predicted the HLA-A and HLA-B alleles for most subjects in the first cohort. Broadly in line with IMGT annotations, most TCR beta V segments showed up in productive rearrangements about 87% or about 30% of the time in an earlier analysis of roughly 590 of the donors. The presence/absence analyses assumed that sequencing depth was roughly uniform across donors, and that assumption may not be true. According to a later analysis, parvovirus B19, influenza, CMV and Epstein-Barr virus appeared linked to several top co-occurrence clusters. Cytomegalovirus status was reported to be diagnosed by the classifier with high specificity and sensitivity in both the original and validation cohorts. Correlated functional status among segregating V segments might reflect linkage disequilibrium, but an unknown experimental factor could not be ruled out. The cohort was sequenced for TCR beta chains only, and without alpha or paired-chain data the features that could be detected were limited. Some IMGT-functional V segments, including TRBV6-2 and TRBV6-3, could not be told apart with the 87-base-pair reads, so those segments were excluded. Specific HLA alleles were associated with over 15,000 TCR beta sequences at a false discovery rate of 0.05 in a later analysis. A later analysis found that TCR association rates varied across HLA loci, with DRB1 alleles showing the most associated TCRs and HLA-C alleles the fewest. When HLA alleles, especially DR and DQ, strongly co-occurred, TCR associations were difficult to assign to individual alleles. An association between a missense DCLRE1C variant and V-gene and J-gene trimming of TCR beta chains was found in a later genetic analysis and replicated in an independent cohort. Because HLA typing was unavailable for some donors at each locus, only the typed subset was used in association tests. Compared with the 666-donor mean, donors in an Asian-associated ancestry cluster had fewer N-insertions in productive TCRs, according to a later genetic analysis. A group of highly shared sequence variants was considered likely to be a technical artifact of the sequencing pipeline. Most TCR sequences were seen in very few donors, while some public TCRs were found in many individuals. For the cohort, immune exposure information was limited to CMV serostatus. In the study, approximately 160 TCR beta chains were listed as associated with cytomegalovirus. In a later analysis, HLA-associated TCR beta chains were found to be more clonally expanded and to have lower generation probabilities than equally common non-associated chains. According to a later analysis, most CMV-associated TCR beta chains appeared to be HLA-restricted, and the HLA associations seemed to be driven largely by CMV exposure.

The library was obtained by the immunoSEQ multiplex PCR assay. For the multiplex PCR, a mixture combining 60 forward primers for TCR Vbeta segments and 13 reverse primers for TCR Jbeta segments was used. The CDR3 region of rearranged TCR beta genes was amplified from genomic DNA with a multiplex PCR assay. The amplified TCR beta libraries were sequenced on the Illumina HiSeq System as 87-base-pair reads. Under the source paper's analysis protocol: Across the roughly 600 repertoires, a later analysis counted some 80 million unique TCR beta chains, roughly 11 million of which were shared by at least two donors. Raw reads were error-corrected and collapsed into unique sequences with a nearest-neighbor algorithm that merged closely related sequences to remove PCR and sequencing errors. CDR3 sequences were aligned to IMGT reference sequences to assign V, D and J gene segments. For a sequence to be retained, a match of at least six nucleotides was required to both a V gene segment and a J gene segment. Rearrangements were called productive when the CDR3 lacked stop codons and stayed in frame with V and J; all others were non-productive. CDR3 was defined according to IMGT convention as the region running from the second conserved V-encoded cysteine to the conserved J-encoded phenylalanine. Sequences without an unambiguous match to a single V gene segment were excluded from the earlier analysis of almost 600 of the donors. In an earlier analysis of 450 to 700 of the donors, V segments were called functional above 56.7% productive rearrangements and were called segregating when the between-donor standard deviation exceeded 5%. A statistical classification framework was developed to diagnose cytomegalovirus status using the catalog of TCR beta chain sequences. In a later analysis, V and J genes were assigned by comparing TCR nucleotide sequences against IMGT/GENE-DB human TR gene sequences. A later analysis assigned CDR3 sequences and most-parsimonious VDJ recombination scenarios with the TCRdist pipeline. In a later analysis, each TCR beta chain was defined by its CDR3 amino acid sequence together with its V-gene family, and reads lacking a unique V-gene family were excluded. As a way to deal with suspected cross-contamination and a sequencing artifact, a later analysis dropped more than 500 nucleotide sequences that were highly shared and had low generation probability. In a later analysis, a clonal expansion index was calculated for each public chain from normalized within-repertoire ranks of inferred template counts. A later analysis computed generation probabilities with a VDJ recombination model fitted to out-of-frame rearrangements, and checked the results against IGoR. Hypergeometric tests were used in a later analysis to score TCR-TCR, TCR-HLA and TCR-CMV co-occurrence, with a repertoire-size bias correction applied to the TCR pairs. To estimate false discovery rates, a later analysis permuted the HLA or CMV assignments 20 times. In a later analysis, co-occurring TCRs were grouped using DBSCAN, with TCRdist sequence similarity added in when clustering inside HLA-allele-positive subsets. Repertoires with fewer than 30,000 or more than 120,000 public chains were left out of co-occurrence clustering, as were a handful of repertoires with anomalous nucleotide sharing. Held by TCRdb, this immuneACCESS table contains in-frame sequences only and omits some clones. Under half of the omission traces to an unresolved V gene where checked; the cause of the rest is unknown. That table is the source of V, J and clone size, and D and trimming were worked out from the DNA. Here the sample has roughly 150,000 clones; roughly 79% occur a single time. The leading ten clones occupy roughly 0.99% of the sample.

In its sample, this clone was seen once. Its antigen is currently not known. The sample holds no much larger clone one base away, and base qualities are not on file. CDR1 SQVTM and CDR2 ANQGSEA were looked up in the germline V gene. V was cut back by 3 bases and J by 1 base, leaving a gap of 12 bases between them. Taken from cysteine to phenylalanine, the CDR3 has 14 residues. The sequence is cut down to CDR3 DNA, 42 bases in frame from base 1. In total, roughly 670 healthy bone marrow donors made up the cohort. At the time of sampling, all cohort members were nominally healthy, though unrecorded immune exposures were likely present. The donor was CMV seronegative and was included in the group of several hundred seronegative cohort members. A peripheral blood sample was provided by each donor, and peripheral blood mononuclear cells were used for TCR beta sequencing. The Qiagen DNeasy Blood Extraction Kit was used to extract genomic DNA from the blood cell samples.

In this chain, TRBV29-1 is recombined with TRBJ1-2, and possibly TRBD1, on 5 matching bases. The sequence came from a woman aged 40 to 50 in good health and CMV-seronegative. The sequenced material came from PBMCs. The CDR3 reads as follows: CSVDPSGGNYGYTF. The DNA reads TGCAGCGTTGACCCGTCCGGGGGTAACTATGGCTACACCTTC.